Listed below are T cell receptor beta chains from one sample, sequenced in a study of blood T cell repertoires in COVID-19. Some clones are missing from TCRdb's copy, which holds only in-frame ones; the method was immunoSEQ multiplex PCR. Here the sample spans about 200,000 clones, more than 75% being singletons. The sequencing sample was made of peripheral blood. The receptors derive from a woman between 70 and 85 years old with COVID-19, enrolled during active disease. CDR3s leave out the opening cysteine and the closing phenylalanine or tryptophan. Where a row states a size, it is once, few, many or the class of an expanded clone; other rows omit it.

size	V	J	length	CDR3
.	TRBV20-1	TRBJ1-4	13	SASGTGLAHEKLF
.	TRBV6-2/TRBV6-3	TRBJ2-7	9	ASSVTYEQY
.	TRBV7-2	TRBJ1-6	13	ASSLLAGGNSPLH
.	TRBV11-2	TRBJ2-7	14	ASSLAVLAGTYEQY
.	TRBV9	TRBJ2-3	14	ASSVEGQTSTDTQY
.	TRBV7-6	TRBJ2-7	11	ASSLASAGEQY
.	TRBV24-1	TRBJ2-1	14	ATSDMTSGDYNEQF
.	TRBV29-1	TRBJ2-7	11	SVEKTNGNEQY
.	TRBV6-5	TRBJ2-1	12	ASSRGEAYNEQF
few	TRBV9	TRBJ1-1	12	ASSVAEDGAEAF
.	TRBV27	TRBJ1-5	14	ASSLSFRTGNQPQH
once	TRBV5-1	TRBJ2-5	13	ASSFRESPQETQY
.	TRBV5-1	TRBJ2-1	15	ASNSPTAGGPYNEQF
.	TRBV10-3	TRBJ2-5	12	AISGEIAGETQY
.	TRBV29-1	TRBJ2-2	12	SVQGARGTGELF
.	TRBV19	TRBJ1-4	12	ASSIRQEDEKLF
once	TRBV30	TRBJ2-3	11	AGLAGGGDTQY
.	TRBV5-1	TRBJ1-4	11	ASSAQANEKLF
.	TRBV15	TRBJ2-4	10	ATSRDQGRVG
.	TRBV28	TRBJ2-2	9	ASRLHGELF
.	TRBV20-1	TRBJ2-1	9	SAPRDSEQF
.	TRBV20-1	TRBJ2-4	10	SASPTLENQY